These 25 T cell receptor beta chains were all obtained from the same sample, sequenced in a study of CD8+CD57+ T cells in acquired aplastic anemia. Both TCR beta VDJ combination and CDR3 sequence profiling were carried out. Genomic DNA was the template for this profiling. TCRdb used MiXCR to reprocess the reads, holding one entry per CDR3 protein. The sample records 200,000 or so distinct CDR3 sequences, more than 45% being singletons. Sequencing involved patients with CD8+CD57+ cell expansion previously shown by flow cytometry. The sample comprised sorted CD4+, CD8+, or CD8+CD57+ T cells (not recorded which) from PBMCs. The receptors originated from a human donor with aplastic anemia.

The rearrangement joins TRBV24-1 to TRBJ2-1; 7 bases map to TRBD2. The CDR3 is 15 amino acids. The J segment lost 7 bases and the V segment lost 4 bases, leaving 9 bases of the junction unmatched. Germline lookup yields CDR1 KGHDR and CDR2 SFDVKD. CDR3 DNA: TGTGCCACCAGTGAAGGAGGGAGGGCCCTGAATGAGCAGTTCTTC. Translated, it gives CATSEGGRALNEQFF.

This chain links TRBV13 with TRBJ2-3; 9 nucleotides agree with TRBD2. The V gene end was trimmed by 1 base and the J gene end by 5 bases; junction bases not matched to a gene: 4. The germline CDR1 and CDR2 sequences are PRHDT and FYEKMQ (reference sequence). The CDR3 has 15 amino acids. In DNA form, the CDR3 reads TGTGCCAGCAGCTTAGTTAGCGGGGGTGGAGATACGCAGTATTTT. Protein: CASSLVSGGGDTQYF.

This clonotype came up many times. The V and J genes are TRBV5-1 and TRBJ2-7; the match to TRBD2 covers 11 bases. This CDR3 is built from 16 residues. Looked up from germline, CDR1 is SGHRS and CDR2 is YFSETQ. The V and J ends lost 4 bases and 2 bases, in that order; junction bases with no gene match: 8. CDR3 DNA sequence: TGCGCCAGCAGCCCCTCCGGGACTAGCGGTCCCTACGAGCAGTACTTC. Translation gives CASSPSGTSGPYEQYF.

This clonotype has a count of ten or more. J is TRBJ1-1 and V is TRBV24-1, with TRBD1 matching 7 bases. Germline CDR1 and CDR2: KGHDR and SFDVKD. The CDR3 totals 13 residues. J was trimmed by 11 bases and V by 2 bases; bases with no gene match: 7. The CDR3 sequence: CATSDWGGGRAFF. CDR3 DNA: TGTGCCACCAGTGATTGGGGAGGGGGCAGGGCTTTCTTT.

V is TRBV5-1 and J is TRBJ2-7; a weak D match, TRBD2 (6 bases). The DNA end favors TRBJ2-1, so the J call may be wrong. In germline, CDR1 is SGHRS, CDR2 YFSETQ. The length of the CDR3 is 16 residues. The CDR3, as DNA: TGCGCCAGCAGCCCCGGCGATGCGCGGGGACCTCTTGAGCAGTTCTTC. It codes for CASSPGDARGPLEQFF.

This chain joins TRBV3-1 and TRBJ2-5; 10 positions match TRBD1. Looked up from germline, CDR1 is LGHDT and CDR2 is YNNKEL (reference sequence). This CDR3 has 17 residues. V lost 8 bases to trimming and J lost 4 bases; unmatched junction nucleotides: 16. The DNA for the CDR3 is TGTGCCAGCGGAGAGTTCGGGACAGGGGTCGCAGGAGAGACCCAGTACTTC. This encodes CASGEFGTGVAGETQYF.

This clonotype occurred many times. This chain uses TRBV2 with TRBJ1-3; D is undetermined. Germline V gives CDR1 SNHLY, CDR2 FYNNEI. V was pared by 7 bases and J by 13 bases, with 20 bases between. This CDR3 has 13 amino acids. The CDR3, as DNA: TGTGCCAGCATTACTCCACTCCTCCCACGAATATATTTT. Translated, it gives CASITPLLPRIYF. Together with reference TRBV2 and TRBJ1-3, the CDR3 gives the full variable domain: EPEVTQTPSHQVTQMGQEVILRCVPISNHLYFYWYRQILGQKVEFLVSFYNNEISEKSEIFDDQFSVERPDGSNFTLKIRSTKLEDSAMYFCASITPLLPRIYFGEGSWLTVV.

This clonotype was seen a handful of times. At one boundary the junction diverges from the germline segment, which might be a read error. The chain employs TRBV15 and TRBJ1-2; D is ambiguous. CDR1 LNHNV and CDR2 YYDKDF come from the germline V gene (reference sequence). CDR3 size: 14 residues. The CDR3 DNA is TGTGCCACCAGCAGAGAAGAGGGCTCCTATGACTACACCTTC. Residues: CATSREEGSYDYTF.

In this sample, this clonotype turned up many times. The junction differs from germline at one of its ends, possibly a read error. The chain is built from TRBV24-1 and TRBJ1-5; D uncertain. Germline V gene sequence: CDR1 KGHDR, CDR2 SFDVKD. The CDR3 is 14 residues long. Here the CDR3 DNA reads TGTGCCACCAGTGATTTGCATCCGGATCAGCCCCAGAATTTT. Amino acids: CATSDLHPDQPQNF.

This clonotype has a count of ten or more. J is TRBJ1-6 and V is TRBV7-9; 7 nucleotides match TRBD1. J lost 6 bases, V lost 5 bases, and 4 bases had no gene match. The CDR3 runs 14 residues. Germline V CDR1 and CDR2: SEHNR, FQNEAQ (reference sequence). CDR3 residues: CASSPTGSNSPLHF. Here the CDR3 DNA reads TGTGCCAGCAGCCCGACAGGGTCTAATTCACCCCTCCACTTT. Together with reference TRBV7-9 and TRBJ1-6, the CDR3 gives the full variable domain: DTGVSQNPRHKITKRGQNVTFRCDPISEHNRLYWYRQTLGQGPEFLTYFQNEAQLEKSRLLSDRFSAERPKGSFSTLEIQRTEQGDSAMYLCASSPTGSNSPLHFGNGTRLTVT.

DNA for the CDR3: TGTGCCAGTAGTATAGATTTGTATGGGACACCACACAATCAGCCCCAGCATTTT. Residues: CASSIDLYGTPHNQPQHF. The gene calls are TRBV19 and TRBJ1-5; TRBD1 is a possible D gene (6 bases). Trimming took 0 bases from V and 3 from J, leaving 18 bases between them. The CDR3 length is 18 residues. Germline V lookup: CDR1 LNHDA, CDR2 SQIVND (reference sequence).

This clonotype has ten or more counts. This chain joins TRBV7-8 and TRBJ2-7; no firm D call. V was clipped by 7 bases and J by 1 base, with 11 bases between them. The CDR3 sequence is 13 residues long. The germline gives CDR1 SGHVS, CDR2 FQNEAQ. CDR3 in amino acids: CASTPDWSYEQYF. The CDR3 DNA sequence: TGTGCCAGCACCCCAGACTGGTCCTACGAGCAGTACTTC.

This clonotype was observed many times. The chain links TRBV20-1 to TRBJ1-4; D gene ambiguous. The germline V gene encodes CDR1 DFQATT and CDR2 SNEGSKA (reference sequence). Trimming cost V 5 bases and J 0 bases, with 10 bases left between them. This CDR3 comprises 14 residues. The CDR3 bases are TGCAGTGCTCAAGTCCGCTCAACTAATGAAAAACTGTTTTTT. This encodes CSAQVRSTNEKLFF.

This clonotype showed up many times. V gene TRBV7-2 combines with J gene TRBJ1-2, with D hard to call. CDR1 SGHTA and CDR2 FQGNSA come from the germline V gene. The V end was cut by 6 bases, the J end by 0 bases, with 8 bases between. The CDR3 runs to 13 residues. The CDR3 reads CASSFHANYGYTF. CDR3 DNA sequence: TGTGCCAGCAGTTTTCATGCTAACTATGGCTACACCTTC.

This clonotype was counted many times. The chain couples TRBV29-1 to TRBJ1-2; the match to TRBD1 covers 9 bases. CDR1 is SQVTM and CDR2 is ANQGSEA in the germline V gene. The V and J ends lost 6 bases and 7 bases, in that order; junction bases with no gene match: 6. The CDR3 is 12 amino acids. The CDR3 loop is CSVVQGASGYTF. CDR3 DNA sequence: TGCAGCGTAGTACAGGGGGCGAGTGGCTACACCTTC.

At least ten counts were recorded for this clonotype. This rearrangement joins TRBV24-1 to TRBJ2-7, with D possibly being TRBD2 (6 bases). In germline, CDR1 is KGHDR, CDR2 SFDVKD. CDR3 size: 17 residues. V dropped 4 bases and J dropped 3 bases, with 21 bases sitting between them. CDR3 region: CATSDPIAAGSRYEQYF. CDR3 sequence (DNA): TGTGCCACCAGTGACCCCATAGCGGCGGGCTCCCGCTACGAGCAGTACTTC.

This chain links TRBV7-8 with TRBJ1-6; D remains unclear. From germline, CDR1 is SGHVS and CDR2 FQNEAQ. The CDR3 has 15 residues. Trimming removed 0 bases at V and 10 bases at J, with 13 bases between. This CDR3 is CASSLAELPGSPLHF. The CDR3 nucleotides read TGTGCCAGCAGCTTAGCCGAGCTCCCGGGATCACCCCTCCACTTT. Full variable domain (remainder filled in from reference TRBV7-8 and TRBJ1-6): GAGVSQSPRYKVAKRGQDVALRCDPISGHVSLFWYQQALGQGPEFLTYFQNEAQLDKSGLPSDRFFAERPEGSVSTLKIQRTQQEDSAVYLCASSLAELPGSPLHFGNGTRLTVT.

The chain combines TRBV19 with TRBJ2-5; D gene unclear. Trimming pared 1 base from V and 4 bases from J, leaving 7 bases between. The CDR3 loop spans 13 amino acids. From germline, CDR1 is LNHDA and CDR2 SQIVND (reference sequence). CDR3 DNA: TGTGCCAGTAGTATAGGTGCGGCAGAGACCCAGTACTTC. It is translated as CASSIGAAETQYF.

This clonotype was recorded at least ten times. The chain combines TRBV5-1 with TRBJ1-2; D might be TRBD1 (6 bases). This CDR3 is 15 amino acids long. Trimming shortened V by 5 bases and J by 0 bases, and 14 bases separated the two germline ends. The germline gives CDR1 SGHRS, CDR2 YFSETQ. The CDR3 nucleotides are TGCGCCAGCAGGGCTACAGGGCGAGCTAACTATGGCTACACCTTC. This translates into CASRATGRANYGYTF.

This clonotype is a singleton in its sample. This rearrangement joins TRBV19 to TRBJ2-7, with TRBD1 identical over 8 bases. J gave up 6 bases and V 4 bases, and 5 bases lay outside the gene matches. There are 13 residues in the CDR3. The germline CDR1 and CDR2 sequences are LNHDA and SQIVND (reference sequence). CDR3 sequence reads: CASSTGTGSEQYF. As DNA, the CDR3 is TGTGCCAGTAGTACGGGGACAGGTAGCGAGCAGTACTTC.

The J gene is TRBJ2-7, the V gene TRBV7-6; D call uncertain. CDR3 length equals 15 residues. Germline lookup yields CDR1 SGHVS and CDR2 FNYEAQ. Trimming took 3 bases from V and 3 from J, leaving 15 bases between them. CDR3 amino acids: CASSFSAESIYEQYF. As DNA, the CDR3 is TGTGCCAGCAGCTTCAGTGCTGAGTCCATCTACGAGCAGTACTTC.

For this clonotype: The conserved phenylalanine or tryptophan is not found at the CDR3 terminus, so this likely reflects a read error. The V and J genes are TRBV12-5 and TRBJ2-3; 9 nucleotides agree with TRBD1. This CDR3 spans 15 amino acids. The J segment lost 4 bases and the V segment lost 4 bases, leaving 6 bases of the junction unmatched. Germline V gene sequence: CDR1 LGHNT, CDR2 FRNRAP. CDR3 sequence: CASGSRDRVPDTQYS. The CDR3 DNA reads as TGTGCTAGTGGTTCCCGGGACAGGGTGCCAGATACGCAGTATTCT.

The CDR3 region has the DNA TGTGCCACCCGTTCCGGGACTAGGCTGAATGAGCAGTTCTTC. Its translation is CATRSGTRLNEQFF. V is TRBV6-5 and J is TRBJ2-1, with 8 positions matching TRBD2. This CDR3 has 14 residues. Germline CDR1 and CDR2: MNHEY and SVGAGI. Trimming at V came to 10 bases and at J to 7 bases, leaving 12 bases not matched to a gene.

This clonotype occurred many times. The gene calls are TRBV4-1 and TRBJ2-3, with 12 bases fitting TRBD2. Germline V lookup: CDR1 MGHRA, CDR2 YSYEKL. J lost 0 bases, V lost 2 bases, and 6 bases had no gene match. This CDR3 has 18 residues. CDR3 DNA sequence: TGCGCCAGCAGCCAATGGCTAGCGGGAGGGTCCAGCACAGATACGCAGTATTTT. It encodes CASSQWLAGGSSTDTQYF.

This clonotype was detected a few times. A much larger clone differs from this one at a single base, so this may be a read error. This chain joins TRBV12-3 or TRBV12-4 and TRBJ2-7; D is ambiguous. The CDR3 is 11 amino acids. Trimming removed 3 bases at V and 5 bases at J, with 5 bases between. The CDR3 DNA sequence: TGTGCCAGCAGTTTTTCGAACGAGCAGTACTTC. Translated: CASSFSNEQYF.